One sample yielded the 30 T cell receptor beta chains listed below, sequenced in a study of CD8 T cells in ankylosing spondylitis. Findings and caveats of the study: The study identified a TCR beta motif of seven or eight highly homologous variants that appeared characteristic of ankylosing spondylitis blood.

What these receptors recognize is not known. TCRdb re-called the 5' RACE reads with MiXCR, one entry per CDR3 protein. The sample records 650,000 to 800,000 distinct CDR3 sequences, under 20% being singletons. The sequenced material came from blood, either unsorted or a sorted T cell fraction (not recorded which). These receptors all stem from a male donor with ankylosing spondylitis.

The chain uses TRBV5-1 and TRBJ2-1; 7 bases match TRBD2. The J segment lost 15 bases and the V segment lost 0 bases, leaving 15 bases of the junction unmatched. Germline-derived CDR1 and CDR2 are SGHRS and YFSETQ. The CDR3 consists of 15 residues. The CDR3 is CASSLEGPRSGEGFF. The CDR3 DNA is TGCGCCAGCAGCTTGGAAGGACCGAGAAGCGGGGAGGGGTTCTTC.

The V and J genes are TRBV3-1 and TRBJ2-2; 9 bases align to TRBD2. Unmatched junction bases numbered 14, after V lost 5 bases and J lost 4 bases. The CDR3 loop spans 18 amino acids. The germline V gene encodes CDR1 LGHDT and CDR2 YNNKEL (reference sequence). CDR3 region: CASSAPVLASGATGELFF. DNA of the CDR3: TGTGCCAGCAGCGCCCCAGTTCTCGCTAGCGGGGCCACCGGGGAGCTGTTTTTT.

The chain carries TRBV29-1 and TRBJ1-1; D is undetermined. Germline values: CDR1 SQVTM, CDR2 ANQGSEA. The CDR3 contains 11 residues. V dropped 1 base and J dropped 11 bases, with 11 bases sitting between them. The CDR3, as DNA: TGCAGCGTTGAAGGGGTGGGAATGGCTTTCTTT. Encoded protein: CSVEGVGMAFF.

The rearrangement links TRBV7-2 to TRBJ1-1, with a tentative D call TRBD1 (5 bases). The CDR3 consists of 14 residues. V dropped 4 bases and J dropped 10 bases, with 19 bases sitting between them. Germline V gene sequence: CDR1 SGHTA, CDR2 FQGNSA. Written as DNA, the CDR3 is TGTGCCAGCAGCTCCTCGGGGGATCTGGGGACAGCTTTCTTT. Translating gives CASSSSGDLGTAFF.

This rearrangement joins TRBV5-1 to TRBJ2-7; D is unresolved. V lost 4 bases and J lost 0, with 14 bases in between. Germline V gene sequence: CDR1 SGHRS, CDR2 YFSETQ. CDR3 length equals 15 residues. CDR3 in amino acids: CASSPLYPSSYEQYF. Written as DNA, the CDR3 is TGCGCCAGCAGCCCCCTATACCCGAGCTCCTACGAGCAGTACTTC.

A few counts support this clonotype. This sequence joins TRBV7-9 and TRBJ2-6, with TRBD1 matching 8 bases. Germline CDR1 and CDR2: SEHNR and FQNEAQ (reference sequence). The CDR3 runs 17 residues. V was clipped by 6 bases and J by 0 bases; unmatched bases: 7. DNA of the CDR3: TGTGCCAGCAGTTCGGGACAGGCAATCTCTGGGGCCAACGTCCTGACTTTC. Translation: CASSSGQAISGANVLTF.

This chain joins TRBV29-1 and TRBJ2-3; D may be TRBD2 (6 bases). Germline CDR1 is SQVTM and CDR2 is ANQGSEA. This CDR3 comprises 13 residues. Trimming left V 3 bases short and J 5 bases short, with 12 bases between. CDR3 coding DNA: TGCAGCGTTGAGGCGGGGCGCGGAGATACGCAGTATTTT. It translates to CSVEAGRGDTQYF.

CDR3 in amino acids: CASSVKDRGLTEAFF. The CDR3 DNA is TGTGCCAGCAGCGTCAAAGACAGGGGGCTCACTGAAGCTTTCTTT. This rearrangement joins TRBV9 to TRBJ1-1, with 10 bases fitting TRBD1. CDR3 length: 15 residues. Germline V lookup: CDR1 SGDLS, CDR2 YYNGEE. The V segment lost 2 bases and the J segment 4 bases; nucleotides outside the gene matches: 5.

This clonotype was seen only a few times. The V call is TRBV29-1, the J call TRBJ2-4, with D tentatively TRBD1 (7 bases). There are 14 residues in the CDR3. Trimming removed 5 bases at V and 1 base at J, with 12 bases between. The germline gives CDR1 SQVTM, CDR2 ANQGSEA. The CDR3 coding sequence is TGCAGCGTTCAGGGGGAGGCGGCCAAAAACATTCAGTACTTC. Its translation: CSVQGEAAKNIQYF.

This clonotype was detected only a few times. This sequence joins TRBV7-9 and TRBJ2-1; 12 bases agree with TRBD2. Germline V gives CDR1 SEHNR, CDR2 FQNEAQ (reference sequence). V lost 5 bases, J lost 9 bases, and 8 bases stayed unmatched. The CDR3 runs to 15 residues. The CDR3 region is CASSRRTSGIPEQFF. As DNA, the CDR3 is TGTGCCAGCAGCCGGAGGACTAGCGGGATACCTGAGCAGTTCTTC.

There are a few counts of this clonotype. The V call is TRBV12-3 or TRBV12-4, the J call TRBJ2-1, with 8 positions matching TRBD2. There are 14 residues in the CDR3. V lost 1 base to trimming and J lost 8 bases; unmatched junction nucleotides: 4. DNA of the CDR3: TGTGCCAGCAGTTTAGATGGGCGGGGGGATGAGCAGTTCTTC. Its translation: CASSLDGRGDEQFF.

V is TRBV5-1 and J is TRBJ2-4; D call uncertain. Per germline, CDR1 SGHRS and CDR2 YFSETQ. Between the trimmed V and J ends, which lost 4 bases and 6 bases, there was a span of 14 bases. CDR3 size: 14 residues. As DNA, the CDR3 is TGCGCCAGCAGCCGCGGTGAGATTGGAAACATTCAGTACTTC. Protein sequence: CASSRGEIGNIQYF.

This clonotype was seen only a few times. The rearrangement uses TRBV20-1 and TRBJ1-1, with D maybe TRBD1 (5 bases). Trimming cost V 1 base and J 7 bases, with 10 bases left between them. Germline CDR1 is DFQATT and CDR2 is SNEGSKA (reference sequence). The CDR3 covers 12 residues. This chain's CDR3 is CSARGIRDEAFF. Written as DNA, the CDR3 is TGCAGTGCTAGAGGAATCAGGGATGAAGCTTTCTTT.

This clonotype was seen ten or more times. The genes are TRBV12-3 or TRBV12-4 and TRBJ2-3; 9 nucleotides match TRBD2. Trimming at V came to 5 bases and at J to 3 bases, leaving 9 bases not matched to a gene. The CDR3 sequence is 16 residues long. In DNA, the CDR3 is TGTGCCAGCAGTGCCGGGACTAGCATCCCGACAGATACGCAGTATTTT. Protein sequence: CASSAGTSIPTDTQYF.

J is TRBJ2-7 and V is TRBV29-1, with a weak D call TRBD2 (7 bases). V was cut by 3 bases and J by 5 bases, with 11 bases left in between. This CDR3 is built from 12 residues. The germline CDR1 and CDR2 sequences are SQVTM and ANQGSEA. The CDR3 loop is CSVDEGGDEQYF. The CDR3 region has the DNA TGCAGCGTTGATGAGGGGGGGGACGAGCAGTACTTC.

The V and J genes are TRBV20-1 and TRBJ1-4, with 8 nucleotides matching TRBD1. Per germline, CDR1 DFQATT and CDR2 SNEGSKA (reference sequence). V shed 3 bases and J 15 bases; nucleotides not matched to a gene: 18. CDR3 length: 15 residues. As DNA, the CDR3 is TGCAGTGCTAGGGAGACAGGGGAGGGACCCTATGAGATGTTTTTT. It translates to CSARETGEGPYEMFF.

This clonotype turned up a few times. V and J are TRBV4-3 and TRBJ1-2, with D perhaps TRBD1 (6 bases). This CDR3 is 15 amino acids long. Germline assignment: CDR1 LGHNA and CDR2 YSLEER. Trimming left V 1 base short and J 4 bases short, with 13 bases between. The CDR3 is CASSQAPGAAYGYTF. DNA for the CDR3: TGCGCCAGCAGCCAAGCTCCGGGGGCCGCCTATGGCTACACCTTC.

This clonotype has at least ten counts. The chain couples TRBV7-6 to TRBJ2-7; D perhaps matches TRBD2 (5 bases). Germline loops: CDR1 SGHVS, CDR2 FNYEAQ. The germline V and J ends were trimmed by 5 bases and 4 bases, with 18 bases remaining between them. The CDR3 loop spans 15 amino acids. CDR3 sequence: CASSSLGSGLYEQYF. CDR3 DNA: TGTGCCAGCAGCAGCTTAGGTTCGGGGTTATACGAGCAGTACTTC.

The genes are TRBV5-1 and TRBJ1-6, with D perhaps TRBD1 (6 bases). Trimming pared 1 base from V and 7 bases from J, leaving 12 bases between. The CDR3 is 15 residues long. Germline V lookup: CDR1 SGHRS, CDR2 YFSETQ. The CDR3 coding sequence is TGCGCCAGCAGCTTGCAGGGACAAGCGAATTCACCCCTCCACTTT. It yields the protein CASSLQGQANSPLHF.

In its sample, this clonotype was seen many times. J is TRBJ2-3 and V is TRBV10-1; D is ambiguous. The CDR3 length is 13 residues. V was clipped by 4 bases and J by 6 bases, with 11 bases between them. Germline CDR1 is WNHNN and CDR2 is SYGVQD (reference sequence). This CDR3 reads CASSALRADTQYF. The CDR3 DNA is TGCGCCAGCAGTGCCCTCCGGGCGGATACGCAGTATTTT.

The chain is built from TRBV7-9 and TRBJ2-7; TRBD2 agrees at 7 bases. Germline CDR1 reads SEHNR; CDR2 reads FQNEAQ (reference sequence). The CDR3 spans 14 residues. Trimming took 4 bases from V and 3 from J; bases not matched to a gene: 6. The CDR3 sequence: CASSSAQRDYEQYF. The CDR3 DNA sequence: TGTGCCAGCAGCTCCGCCCAGCGGGACTACGAGCAGTACTTC.

This clonotype was found many times. The chain employs TRBV5-6 and TRBJ2-7, with D tentatively TRBD1 or TRBD2 (5 bases each). Trimming took off 1 base at V and 0 bases at J, with 14 bases between the two ends. This CDR3 region has 16 residues. Germline V lookup: CDR1 SGHDT, CDR2 YYEEEE. Written as DNA, the CDR3 is TGTGCCAGCAGCTTGATGGGGGATCGGGTCTCCTACGAGCAGTACTTC. This codes for CASSLMGDRVSYEQYF.

The chain has TRBV20-1 and TRBJ2-3; D is undetermined. The CDR3 runs to 15 residues. V shed 0 bases and J shed 0 bases, with 10 bases lying between them. Germline V CDR1 and CDR2: DFQATT, SNEGSKA (reference sequence). The CDR3 bases are TGCAGTGCTAGAGACCAAAGAACTAGCACAGATACGCAGTATTTT. It is translated as CSARDQRTSTDTQYF.

In its sample, this clonotype was seen a few times. V usage is TRBV5-1 and J usage is TRBJ2-7; 9 bases agree with TRBD1. The CDR3 has 14 amino acids. The trim removed 5 bases at V and 4 bases at J, leaving 7 bases unmatched. CDR1 SGHRS and CDR2 YFSETQ come from the germline V gene. This chain's CDR3 is CASRVTGGAYEQYF. The CDR3 nucleotides are TGCGCCAGCAGGGTAACAGGGGGCGCGTACGAGCAGTACTTC.

This clonotype was recorded a few times. The V and J genes are TRBV7-2 and TRBJ2-2; TRBD1 matches 9 bases. This CDR3 comprises 16 residues. Germline lookup yields CDR1 SGHTA and CDR2 FQGNSA. V was pared by 3 bases and J by 7 bases, with 9 bases of the junction left unmatched. CDR3 nucleotide sequence: TGTGCCAGCAGCTTTTCCGGGACAGGGTACGGCGGGGAGCTGTTTTTT. This codes for CASSFSGTGYGGELFF. Supplemented by reference TRBV7-2 and TRBJ2-2, the full variable domain reads GAGVSQSPSNKVTEKGKDVELRCDPISGHTALYWYRQSLGQGLEFLIYFQGNSAPDKSGLPSDRFSAERTGGSVSTLTIQRTQQEDSAVYLCASSFSGTGYGGELFFGEGSRLTVL.

The chain has TRBV6-5 and TRBJ1-1, with D unresolved. CDR3 size: 17 residues. In germline, CDR1 is MNHEY, CDR2 SVGAGI. Trimming shortened V by 2 bases and J by 4 bases, and 20 bases separated the two germline ends. CDR3 sequence reads: CASSYRKGISGGTEAFF. The CDR3 bases are TGTGCCAGCAGTTACCGGAAGGGAATAAGTGGCGGCACTGAAGCTTTCTTT.

The chain uses TRBV4-1 and TRBJ1-2; no reliable D call. From germline, CDR1 is MGHRA and CDR2 YSYEKL. V shed 0 bases and J shed 2 bases, with 7 bases lying between them. The CDR3 consists of 14 residues. CDR3 DNA: TGCGCCAGCAGCCAAGATCAGACCAACTATGGCTACACCTTC. Translating it yields CASSQDQTNYGYTF.

This clonotype was observed a few times. V is TRBV5-1 and J is TRBJ1-1; tentatively, D is TRBD1 (5 bases). Germline assignment: CDR1 SGHRS and CDR2 YFSETQ. V was clipped by 3 bases and J by 3 bases, with 18 bases between them. The CDR3 is 16 amino acids. CDR3 region: CASSYDSWGKDTEAFF. The DNA of the CDR3 is TGCGCCAGCAGCTACGACTCTTGGGGGAAGGACACTGAAGCTTTCTTT. The full variable domain, completed using reference TRBV5-1 and TRBJ1-1, is KAGVTQTPRYLIKTRGQQVTLSCSPISGHRSVSWYQQTPGQGLQFLFEYFSETQRNKGNFPGRFSGRQFSNSRSEMNVSTLELGDSALYLCASSYDSWGKDTEAFFGQGTRLTVV.

This clonotype turned up a few times. The rearrangement links TRBV29-1 to TRBJ2-2; 7 bases agree with TRBD1. Germline V gene sequence: CDR1 SQVTM, CDR2 ANQGSEA. The ends lost 1 base at V and 1 base at J; junction bases unmatched: 3. The CDR3 runs 15 residues. The CDR3 sequence: CSVEGQGENTGELFF. The CDR3, as DNA: TGCAGCGTTGAAGGGCAGGGGGAGAACACCGGGGAGCTGTTTTTT.

The rearrangement uses TRBV6-1 and TRBJ2-7; D remains ambiguous. Germline CDR1 is MNHNS and CDR2 is SASEGT. The CDR3 runs 14 residues. V gave up 2 bases and J gave up 0 bases, with 8 bases separating them. The CDR3 DNA follows: TGTGCCAGCAGTGAAAACAGAAACTCCTACGAGCAGTACTTC. It encodes CASSENRNSYEQYF.